The 16 T cell receptor beta chains reported below all come from one sample, sequenced in a study of T cell repertoires in cytomegalovirus infection. Antigens of these TCRs are unknown. TCRdb used MiXCR to reprocess the reads, holding one entry per CDR3 protein. The table includes roughly 920,000 distinct CDR3 sequences, approximately 31% detected once. Source: cultured CD8+ T cells from PBMCs, taken from culture after CMV antigen stimulation. Every receptor here comes from a human donor in good health (CMV status not recorded). Some clones in this sample may be carry-over from other donors' samples.

Of note for this clonotype: One end of the junction varies from germline; a read error may be responsible. The V call is TRBV27, the J call TRBJ2-1, with a possible D match to TRBD2 (6 bases). Germline V gene sequence: CDR1 MNHEY, CDR2 SMNVEV (reference sequence). The CDR3 loop spans 14 amino acids. The CDR3 nucleotides are TGTGCCAGCAGTTTGGGGGGAACCTACGATGAGCAGTTCTTC. Translating it yields CASSLGGTYDEQFF.

This clonotype occurred a few times. This rearrangement joins TRBV19 to TRBJ1-1; D possibly corresponds to TRBD1 (6 bases). Germline V gene sequence: CDR1 LNHDA, CDR2 SQIVND (reference sequence). V lost 4 bases and J 0 bases, leaving 12 bases between the germline ends. The CDR3 sequence is 15 residues long. Here the CDR3 reads CASSRMGQMNTEAFF. The CDR3 bases are TGTGCCAGTAGTAGAATGGGACAAATGAACACTGAAGCTTTCTTT.

There are a few counts of this clonotype. Compared with germline, one end of the junction differs, possibly owing to a read error. The chain links TRBV6-1 to TRBJ1-3; no firm D call. This CDR3 has 17 residues. CDR1 and CDR2 from the germline V gene are MNHNS and SASEGT. The CDR3 here is CASTEDLPGTFFDTIYF. For the CDR3, the DNA is TGTGCCAGCACTGAAGACCTACCCGGAACATTCTTCGACACCATATATTTT.

V gene TRBV9 combines with J gene TRBJ2-2, with 10 bases aligning to TRBD1. Germline-derived CDR1 and CDR2 are SGDLS and YYNGEE. The CDR3 extends over 17 amino acids. V gave up 4 bases and J gave up 1 base; unmatched junction bases: 7. The chain's CDR3 is CASSTPGQGLNTGELFF. The CDR3 nucleotides are TGTGCCAGCAGCACGCCGGGACAGGGGTTGAACACCGGGGAGCTGTTTTTT. The whole variable domain, remainder taken from reference TRBV9 and TRBJ2-2, is DSGVTQTPKHLITATGQRVTLRCSPRSGDLSVYWYQQSLDQGLQFLIQYYNGEERAKGNILERFSAQQFPDLHSELNLSSLELGDSALYFCASSTPGQGLNTGELFFGEGSRLTVL.

The gene calls are TRBV6-2 or TRBV6-3 and TRBJ2-1; D tentatively reads TRBD1 or TRBD2 (7 bases each). V lost 0 bases and J 2 bases, leaving 11 bases between the germline ends. Germline CDR1 MNHEY, CDR2 SVGEGT. CDR3 length: 16 amino acids. CDR3 amino acids: CASSYSTGRAYNEQFF. DNA of the CDR3: TGTGCCAGCAGTTACTCGACAGGGAGGGCCTACAATGAGCAGTTCTTC.

This clonotype was seen at least ten times. The rearrangement uses TRBV7-6 and TRBJ2-3; 11 bases match TRBD2. The CDR3 is 18 amino acids. Germline CDR1 SGHVS, CDR2 FNYEAQ. V gave up 1 base and J gave up 1 base; unmatched junction bases: 7. CDR3 nucleotide sequence: TGTGCCAGCAGCTTAGAACTAGCGGGGGCTACACGCACAGATACGCAGTATTTT. Encoded protein: CASSLELAGATRTDTQYF.

In this sample, this clonotype turned up once. The chain carries TRBV11-2 and TRBJ2-3; D call uncertain. The CDR3 covers 18 residues. The V gene lost 0 bases and the J gene lost 3 bases, with 19 bases spanning the gap. CDR1 is SGHAT, CDR2 FQNNGV, per germline. Here the CDR3 DNA reads TGTGCCAGCAGCTTAGATCCCTCTTTTGGCAGTGAGACAGATACGCAGTATTTT. This codes for CASSLDPSFGSETDTQYF.

This clonotype was recorded many times. The J gene is TRBJ1-1, the V gene TRBV7-6, with 8 bases that match TRBD1. Germline values: CDR1 SGHVS, CDR2 FNYEAQ. With V trimmed by 5 bases and J by 4 bases, 3 bases remained unmatched. CDR3 length equals 13 residues. The CDR3 here is CASSAGGSTEAFF. DNA for the CDR3: TGTGCCAGCAGCGCAGGGGGCAGCACTGAAGCTTTCTTT.

This clonotype occurred a few times. This chain joins TRBV24-1 and TRBJ2-3, with 11 bases aligning to TRBD2. Germline V CDR1 and CDR2: KGHDR, SFDVKD. The V segment lost 7 bases and the J segment 6 bases; nucleotides outside the gene matches: 8. This CDR3 comprises 15 residues. CDR3 DNA: TGTGCCACCAGCACATTAGCGGGGGGGCGCGATACGCAGTATTTT. Protein: CATSTLAGGRDTQYF.

The rearrangement links TRBV28 to TRBJ2-3, with 9 nucleotides matching TRBD2. V dropped 5 bases and J dropped 6; count of bases not matched to a gene: 18. Germline CDR1 and CDR2: MDHEN and SYDVKM. The CDR3 consists of 18 residues. Here the CDR3 reads CASSPPRERGVPRDTQYF. The CDR3 DNA is TGTGCCAGCAGTCCCCCGCGGGAGCGGGGGGTTCCCAGGGATACGCAGTATTTT.

The chain carries TRBV7-9 and TRBJ2-7; tentative D call: TRBD2 (7 bases). V lost 5 bases and J 4 bases, leaving 18 bases between the germline ends. CDR1 and CDR2 from the germline V gene are SEHNR and FQNEAQ (reference sequence). This CDR3 has 15 residues. CDR3 bases: TGTGCCAGCAGCCCGGAATACGAGGGGGGGTACGAGCAGTACTTC. Protein product: CASSPEYEGGYEQYF.

This clonotype was observed a handful of times. V is TRBV6-8 and J is TRBJ2-1; D perhaps matches TRBD1 (5 bases). Germline V gene sequence: CDR1 MNHGY, CDR2 SAAAGT. There are 15 residues in the CDR3. The V and J ends lost 0 bases and 2 bases respectively, with 8 bases between them. The CDR3 reads CASSYSLGAYNEQFF. CDR3 coding DNA: TGTGCCAGCAGTTACTCCCTAGGGGCCTACAATGAGCAGTTCTTC.

The V gene is TRBV27, the J gene TRBJ2-3; 16 bases are shared with TRBD2. The CDR3 runs 23 residues. Losses at the gene ends were 2 bases for V and 4 bases for J; bases not matched to a gene: 21. Germline V gene lookup returns CDR1 MNHEY and CDR2 SMNVEV (reference sequence). CDR3 coding DNA: TGTGCCAGCAGTTTACGTGGACTCCGGTATGCCGGGACTAGCGGGGGGGAACCAGATACGCAGTATTTT. As protein: CASSLRGLRYAGTSGGEPDTQYF.

The rearrangement uses TRBV29-1 and TRBJ1-2; D gene unclear. The CDR3 has 11 amino acids. The germline V and J ends were trimmed by 7 bases and 8 bases, with 14 bases remaining between them. Germline V gives CDR1 SQVTM, CDR2 ANQGSEA. The CDR3 is CSAKKQIGYTF. The CDR3 DNA is TGCAGCGCCAAGAAACAGATAGGCTACACCTTC.

This sequence joins TRBV27 and TRBJ2-7; D is uncertain. Germline CDR1 and CDR2: MNHEY and SMNVEV (reference sequence). The CDR3 spans 14 residues. The V gene lost 0 bases and the J gene lost 3 bases, with 9 bases spanning the gap. CDR3 nucleotide sequence: TGTGCCAGCAGTTTATCTAGGTGGAGCTACGAGCAGTACTTC. Its protein product is CASSLSRWSYEQYF.

This clonotype was picked up a small number of times. The chain couples TRBV2 to TRBJ2-1; D call uncertain. Per the germline V gene, CDR1 is SNHLY and CDR2 is FYNNEI. The V end lost 7 bases, the J end lost 4 bases, and 8 bases lay between the germline ends. The CDR3 consists of 12 residues. CDR3 sequence: CASKDGYNEQFF. CDR3 DNA sequence: TGTGCCAGCAAGGACGGTTACAATGAGCAGTTCTTC. The complete variable domain, with remaining parts taken from reference TRBV2 and TRBJ2-1, reads EPEVTQTPSHQVTQMGQEVILRCVPISNHLYFYWYRQILGQKVEFLVSFYNNEISEKSEIFDDQFSVERPDGSNFTLKIRSTKLEDSAMYFCASKDGYNEQFFGPGTRLTVL.